The 22 T cell receptor beta chains reported below all come from one sample, sequenced in a study of chemoradiotherapy in HPV16-positive cancers. Sequencing was performed with immunoSEQ multiplex PCR; in TCRdb, only in-frame clones are kept and a portion is missing. The table has roughly 5,800 clones, around 91% seen once; the top ten hold approximately 2%. The specimen comprised blood, sampled from a patient who underwent chemoradiotherapy. Receptors were obtained from a human donor with HPV-associated anogenital cancer.

V usage is TRBV6-5 and J usage is TRBJ1-2; 8 nucleotides match TRBD1. V dropped 3 bases and J dropped 1; count of bases not matched to a gene: 4. The CDR3 has 15 residues. Germline V gives CDR1 MNHEY, CDR2 SVGAGI. CDR3 in DNA: TGTGCCAGCAGTTATAATGACAGGGGTAACTATGGCTACACCTTC. Translating gives CASSYNDRGNYGYTF.

The V call is TRBV15, the J call TRBJ2-1; tentative D call: TRBD1 (5 bases). The V gene lost 8 bases and the J gene lost 6 bases, with 14 bases spanning the gap. The CDR3 is 13 amino acids. Germline-derived CDR1 and CDR2 are LNHNV and YYDKDF (reference sequence). The CDR3 region has the DNA TGTGCCACCCTTCTCCCTGGGGCCAATGAGCAGTTCTTC. As protein: CATLLPGANEQFF.

The genes are TRBV5-1 and TRBJ2-5; 12 bases agree with TRBD1. The CDR3 runs 15 residues. The germline gives CDR1 SGHRS, CDR2 YFSETQ. V shed 4 bases and J 5 bases; nucleotides not matched to a gene: 6. In DNA, the CDR3 is TGCGCCAGCAGCCCCGGGACAGGGGGCAGGGAGACCCAGTACTTC. Encoded protein: CASSPGTGGRETQYF.

The chain combines TRBV9 with TRBJ1-4, with TRBD1 as a possible D gene (6 bases). V was shortened by 1 base and J by 6 bases, with 22 bases between the two germline ends. Germline V gene sequence: CDR1 SGDLS, CDR2 YYNGEE. The CDR3 runs 18 residues. CDR3 bases: TGTGCCAGCAGCGTACCCGAGCAGGCCCGAGGGGGGGATGAAAAACTGTTTTTT. Amino acid sequence: CASSVPEQARGGDEKLFF.

V and J are TRBV27 and TRBJ2-1, with TRBD2 matching over 14 bases. This CDR3 contains 17 residues. CDR1 is MNHEY, CDR2 SMNVEV, per germline (reference sequence). The junction had 5 bases not matched to a gene; V was cut back by 0 bases and J by 7 bases. CDR3 protein: CASSLSGLAGDRNEQFF. The CDR3 bases are TGTGCCAGCAGTTTATCGGGACTAGCGGGGGACCGAAATGAGCAGTTCTTC.

This rearrangement joins TRBV5-1 to TRBJ1-5; D might be TRBD1 (5 bases). The CDR3 totals 15 residues. CDR1 and CDR2 from the germline V gene are SGHRS and YFSETQ. With 4 bases removed from V and 1 base from J, the gap between germline ends came to 12 bases. For the CDR3, the DNA is TGCGCCAGCAGCCCGGGACCTCAGAGCAATCAGCCCCAGCATTTT. Amino acids: CASSPGPQSNQPQHF. Variable domain in full (rest from reference TRBV5-1 and TRBJ1-5): KAGVTQTPRYLIKTRGQQVTLSCSPISGHRSVSWYQQTPGQGLQFLFEYFSETQRNKGNFPGRFSGRQFSNSRSEMNVSTLELGDSALYLCASSPGPQSNQPQHFGDGTRLSIL.

The rearrangement links TRBV7-2 to TRBJ2-7, with D unclear. Per germline, CDR1 SGHTA and CDR2 FQGNSA. The CDR3 totals 11 residues. V was cut by 5 bases and J by 5 bases, with 7 bases left in between. The chain's CDR3 is CASSPRDEQYF. DNA for the CDR3: TGTGCCAGCAGCCCCCGAGACGAGCAGTACTTC. The full variable domain, its missing parts supplied by reference TRBV7-2 and TRBJ2-7, is GAGVSQSPSNKVTEKGKDVELRCDPISGHTALYWYRQSLGQGLEFLIYFQGNSAPDKSGLPSDRFSAERTGGSVSTLTIQRTQQEDSAVYLCASSPRDEQYFGPGTRLTVT.

This clone has just a few counts. This chain links TRBV19 with TRBJ2-2; 9 bases fit TRBD2. The J segment lost 7 bases and the V segment lost 9 bases, leaving 15 bases of the junction unmatched. This CDR3 comprises 16 residues. In germline, CDR1 is LNHDA, CDR2 SQIVND (reference sequence). Here the CDR3 DNA reads TGTGCCAGCCGTCTACGCGGGGGGGCGTGGGGCGGGGAGCTGTTTTTT. It encodes CASRLRGGAWGGELFF.

The chain carries TRBV5-6 and TRBJ1-2; perhaps TRBD1 as D (5 bases). Germline V gene data show CDR1 as SGHDT and CDR2 as YYEEEE. Trimming cost V 0 bases and J 0 bases, with 15 bases left between them. This CDR3 is built from 17 residues. The CDR3 protein is CASSLDWGDGPNYGYTF. The DNA for the CDR3 is TGTGCCAGCAGCTTGGATTGGGGGGACGGACCTAACTATGGCTACACCTTC.

The chain has TRBV18 and TRBJ1-2; 9 nucleotides line up with TRBD1. The V segment lost 3 bases and the J segment 7 bases; nucleotides outside the gene matches: 9. Looked up from germline, CDR1 is KGHSH and CDR2 is LQKENI. The CDR3 length is 15 residues. CDR3 DNA sequence: TGTGCCAGCTCACCTCAGACAGGGGGATTTGGTGGCTACACCTTC. It translates to CASSPQTGGFGGYTF. The entire variable domain, with the rest obtained from reference TRBV18 and TRBJ1-2, is as follows: NAGVMQNPRHLVRRRGQEARLRCSPMKGHSHVYWYRQLPEEGLKFMVYLQKENIIDESGMPKERFSAEFPKEGPSILRIQQVVRGDSAAYFCASSPQTGGFGGYTFGSGTRLTVV.

The genes are TRBV29-1 and TRBJ2-7; D is perhaps TRBD1 (5 bases). CDR3 length: 13 residues. Trimming stripped 1 base from V and 6 bases from J, with 13 bases between. Germline V gene data show CDR1 as SQVTM and CDR2 as ANQGSEA. The CDR3, as DNA: TGCAGCGTTGAAGCCCAGGCAGGGCTCGAGCAGTACTTC. This gives the protein CSVEAQAGLEQYF.

The chain uses TRBV5-1 and TRBJ1-6, with a possible D match to TRBD1 (5 bases). V lost 2 bases and J lost 6, with 12 bases in between. The germline gives CDR1 SGHRS, CDR2 YFSETQ. CDR3 size: 15 residues. In nucleotides, the CDR3 is TGCGCCAGCAGCTTCGGGACGGATTCTAATTCACCCCTCCACTTT. Protein sequence: CASSFGTDSNSPLHF.

The chain is built from TRBV7-6 and TRBJ1-4; TRBD1 matches at 12 bases. With V trimmed by 3 bases and J by 8 bases, 4 bases remained unmatched. This CDR3 has 15 amino acids. CDR1 is SGHVS, CDR2 FNYEAQ, per germline. The CDR3 DNA is TGTGCCAGCAGCTTGGCCGGGACAGGGGGCGAAAAACTGTTTTTT. Protein sequence: CASSLAGTGGEKLFF.

V usage is TRBV27 and J usage is TRBJ1-2, with a tentative D call TRBD1 (5 bases). The CDR3 totals 14 residues. The germline V gene has CDR1 MNHEY and CDR2 SMNVEV (reference sequence). The V end lost 5 bases, the J end lost 4 bases, and 14 bases lay between the germline ends. CDR3 residues: CASSSNTGTYGYTF. The CDR3 coding sequence is TGTGCCAGCAGTAGTAATACGGGGACCTATGGCTACACCTTC.

The chain carries TRBV6-1 and TRBJ1-1; unclear D gene. The V gene's germline CDR1 is MNHNS and CDR2 SASEGT. This CDR3 comprises 14 residues. The V end lost 2 bases, the J end lost 1 base, and 8 bases lay between the germline ends. The CDR3 sequence: CASSELVENTEAFF. The CDR3, as DNA: TGTGCCAGCAGTGAATTAGTGGAGAACACTGAAGCTTTCTTT.

The chain couples TRBV18 to TRBJ2-2, with TRBD1 as a possible D gene (6 bases). The V end was cut by 6 bases, the J end by 4 bases, with 9 bases between. Germline CDR1 is KGHSH and CDR2 is LQKENI. The CDR3 sequence is 13 residues long. The CDR3 is CASSAGVTGELFF. CDR3 DNA: TGTGCCAGCTCGGCAGGGGTCACCGGGGAGCTGTTTTTT.

This chain connects TRBV19 to TRBJ2-1; 9 nucleotides line up with TRBD1. The CDR3 is 16 amino acids. V gave up 3 bases and J gave up 5 bases; unmatched junction bases: 8. The germline gives CDR1 LNHDA, CDR2 SQIVND (reference sequence). CDR3 loop: CASSIPTGGINNEQFF. In nucleotides, the CDR3 is TGTGCCAGTAGTATCCCGACAGGGGGGATTAACAATGAGCAGTTCTTC.

The chain couples TRBV7-6 to TRBJ2-1, with D perhaps matching TRBD1 (6 bases). The germline V gene encodes CDR1 SGHVS and CDR2 FNYEAQ. V was clipped by 5 bases and J by 3 bases, with 8 bases between them. This CDR3 is 13 amino acids long. CDR3 sequence (DNA): TGTGCCAGCAGCCCCAGGGGCTACAATGAGCAGTTCTTC. Translation: CASSPRGYNEQFF.

The V gene is TRBV18, the J gene TRBJ2-7; D unresolved. CDR1 and CDR2 (germline): KGHSH, LQKENI. With 3 bases removed from V and 3 bases from J, the gap between germline ends came to 6 bases. This CDR3 has 12 amino acids. CDR3 sequence (DNA): TGTGCCAGCTCACCCTCGGACTACGAGCAGTACTTC. It codes for CASSPSDYEQYF.

The chain links TRBV6-1 to TRBJ1-1; D is perhaps TRBD1 (5 bases). The CDR3 length is 15 residues. Trimming left V 7 bases short and J 1 base short, with 16 bases between. Germline loops: CDR1 MNHNS, CDR2 SASEGT. CDR3 loop: CASTTRDGTNTEAFF. The CDR3 DNA reads as TGTGCCAGCACCACCCGGGACGGGACGAACACTGAAGCTTTCTTT.

There are a few counts of this clone. This chain joins TRBV30 and TRBJ1-2; TRBD1 aligns across 8 bases. The V gene's germline CDR1 is GTSNPN and CDR2 SVGIG (reference sequence). The ends lost 4 bases at V and 5 bases at J; junction bases unmatched: 9. This CDR3 contains 14 residues. This chain's CDR3 is CAWTLGQGYYGYTF. The DNA for the CDR3 is TGTGCCTGGACCTTAGGACAGGGATATTATGGCTACACCTTC.

The chain employs TRBV5-5 and TRBJ2-5, with 10 bases aligning to TRBD1. J lost 4 bases, V lost 1 base, and 4 bases had no gene match. The germline gives CDR1 SGHKS, CDR2 YYEKEE (reference sequence). This CDR3 comprises 15 residues. For the CDR3, the DNA is TGTGCCAGCAGCTTGACCTGGACAGGGGGAGAGACCCAGTACTTC. Translation: CASSLTWTGGETQYF.